The entry that follows covers one TCR beta chain sequence. The antigen remains undetermined. The treatment was: approximately 9-day PBMC culture with coronavirus spike peptide pools or control peptides (ViraFEST assay). CDR3 length: 17 amino acids. Per the germline V gene, CDR1 is SGHVS and CDR2 is FQNEAQ. V gave up 5 bases and J gave up 2 bases, with 19 bases separating them. The source of the sample is a study of vaccination and CD4 T cells after COVID-19. The Oncomine TCR Beta short-read assay generated sequence data from the DNA of cultured CD4+ T cells. TCRdb itself ran the PCR reads through MiXCR, one entry per CDR3 protein. The table shows 15,000 to 20,000 distinct CDR3 sequences, with roughly 50% occurring only once.

This clonotype was sampled from a human donor who had recovered from COVID-19. The V call is TRBV7-8, the J call TRBJ1-3; D remains unclear. Sequencing used CD4+ T cells from blood, cultured in vitro, obtained after SARS-CoV-2 vaccination. CDR3 loop: CASSARWGYETGNTIYF. DNA of the CDR3: TGTGCCAGCAGCGCCCGGTGGGGATACGAAACTGGAAACACCATATATTTT.